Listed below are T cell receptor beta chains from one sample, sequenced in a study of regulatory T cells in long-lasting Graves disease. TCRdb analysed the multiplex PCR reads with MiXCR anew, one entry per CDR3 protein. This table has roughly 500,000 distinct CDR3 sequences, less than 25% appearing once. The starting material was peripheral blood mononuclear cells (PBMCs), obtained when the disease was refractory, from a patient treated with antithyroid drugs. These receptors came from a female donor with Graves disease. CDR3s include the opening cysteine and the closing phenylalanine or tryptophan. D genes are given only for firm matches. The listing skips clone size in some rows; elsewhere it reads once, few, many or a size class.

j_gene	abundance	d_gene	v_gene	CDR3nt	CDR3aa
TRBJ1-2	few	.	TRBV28	TGTGCCAGCAGTCCACGTGGTCGTTTGAGGGGCTACACCTTC	CASSPRGRLRGYTF
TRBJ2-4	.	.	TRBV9	TGTGCCAGCAGCGTGACCGGGGCCGTAGCCAAAAACATTCAGTACTTC	CASSVTGAVAKNIQYF
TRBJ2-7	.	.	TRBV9	TGTGCCAGCAGCGTAGAGGGATTGGGGGGCTACTACGAGCAGTACTTC	CASSVEGLGGYYEQYF
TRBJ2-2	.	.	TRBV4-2	TGTGCCAGCAGCACCACCGGGCCCGGGGAGCTGTTTTTT	CASSTTGPGELFF
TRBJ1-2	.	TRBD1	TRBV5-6	TGTGCCAGCAGCTTGGAACCCAGGGGGGGGTATGGCTACACCTTC	CASSLEPRGGYGYTF
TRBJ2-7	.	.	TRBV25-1	TGTGCCAGCAGTGAATACGGTGTAAAGTACGAGCAGTACTTC	CASSEYGVKYEQYF
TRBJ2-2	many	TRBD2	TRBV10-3	TGTGCCATCAGCTCCAGCGGGGCGAACACCGGGGAGCTGTTTTTT	CAISSSGANTGELFF
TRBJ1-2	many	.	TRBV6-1	TGTGCCAGCGGATTCTCCTCAGACAGCGTTAACTATGGCTACACCTTC	CASGFSSDSVNYGYTF
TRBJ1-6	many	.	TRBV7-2	TGTGCCAGCAGCTTATCCCAAGGAGCAGCAACCCTCCACTTT	CASSLSQGAATLHF
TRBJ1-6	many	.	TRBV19	TGTGCCAGTAGTTGGCTCGACGGGGATTCACCCCTCCACTTT	CASSWLDGDSPLHF
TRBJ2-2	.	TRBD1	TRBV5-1	TGCGCCAGCAGCTTGTTAGACAGGGGGAGGAGGAACACCGGGGAGCTGTTTTTT	CASSLLDRGRRNTGELFF
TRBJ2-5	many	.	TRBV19	TGTGCCAGCTCCCCGTTCGGGGGAGAGACCCAGTACTTC	CASSPFGGETQYF
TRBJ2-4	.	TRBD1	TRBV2	TGTGCCAGCAGTGAATTAAATGGGGACAGACAGTACTTC	CASSELNGDRQYF
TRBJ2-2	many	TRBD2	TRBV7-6	TGTGCCAGCAGCTCTACTAGCGGGAGGGCCTCTGTGGAGCTGTTTTTT	CASSSTSGRASVELFF
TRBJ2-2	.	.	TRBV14	TGTGCCAGCAGCCAACACAGGGCTAACGGGGAGCTGTTTTTT	CASSQHRANGELFF
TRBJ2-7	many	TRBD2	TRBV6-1	TGTGCCAGCACCTTAGCGGGCGGCCTCTACGAGCAGTACTTC	CASTLAGGLYEQYF
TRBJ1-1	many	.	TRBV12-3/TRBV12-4	TGTGCCAGCAGTTTATCCTCGCCAGCTTTCTTT	CASSLSSPAFF
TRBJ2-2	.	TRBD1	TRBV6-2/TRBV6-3	TGTGCCAGCAGAGCGGACAGGGGGCGGTTTGTCGGGGAGCTGTTTTTT	CASRADRGRFVGELFF
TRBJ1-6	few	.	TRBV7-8	TGTGCCAGCAGCCTAGCCGGCCCATATAATTCACCCCTCCACTTT	CASSLAGPYNSPLHF
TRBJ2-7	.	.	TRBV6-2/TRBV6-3	TGTGCCAGCAGTAACCCCCCCCCAGGGTACTACGAGCAGTACTTC	CASSNPPPGYYEQYF
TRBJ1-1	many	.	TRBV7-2	TGTGCCAGCAGCTTAGTATCCGGGAGTGAAGCTTTCTTT	CASSLVSGSEAFF
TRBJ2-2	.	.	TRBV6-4	TGTGCCAGCAGTGGCGATGCTGGGGGGACCGGGGAGCTGTTTTTT	CASSGDAGGTGELFF
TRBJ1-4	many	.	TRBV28	TGTGCCAGCAGTTTAAGAGGCGCATCCTTAAAACTCCTGTTTTTT	CASSLRGASLKLLFF
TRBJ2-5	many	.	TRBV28	TGTGCCAGCAGCACGGACAGCCCGGGGGAGACCCAGTACTTC	CASSTDSPGETQYF
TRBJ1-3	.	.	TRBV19	TGTGCCAGTAGTTCGGACGGGAGGCGCGGAAACACCATATATTTT	CASSSDGRRGNTIYF
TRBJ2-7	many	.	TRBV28	TGTGCCAGCAGCACAGGGTGGTTTTCACCCGAGCAGTACTTC	CASSTGWFSPEQYF
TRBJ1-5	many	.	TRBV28	TGTGCCAGCAAAAAGTCGGGGGGCACTCAGCCCCAGCATTTT	CASKKSGGTQPQHF
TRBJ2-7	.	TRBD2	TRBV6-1	TGTGCCAGCAGTCGGCCAAAGATAGCGGGAGGGCCCCACGAGCAGTACTTC	CASSRPKIAGGPHEQYF
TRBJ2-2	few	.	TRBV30	TGTGCCTGGAGACGCAATAACGGGGAGCTGTTTTTT	CAWRRNNGELFF
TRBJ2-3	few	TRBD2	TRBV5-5	TGTGCCAGCAGGTTGACTAGCGGCACAGATACGCAGTATTTT	CASRLTSGTDTQYF
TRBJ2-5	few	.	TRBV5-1	TGCGCCAGCAGCTTGGTGGGCTACCAAGAGACCCAGTACTTC	CASSLVGYQETQYF
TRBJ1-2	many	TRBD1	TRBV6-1	TGTGCCAGCACAACAGGGGCTGTTTATGGCTACACCTTC	CASTTGAVYGYTF
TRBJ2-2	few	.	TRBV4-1	TGCGCCAGCAGCCAAGAACAGGGTTTGGCCACCGGGGAGCTGTTTTTT	CASSQEQGLATGELFF
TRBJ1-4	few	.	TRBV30	TGTGCCTGGGACCCGGGGACTCTTGGGGAAAAACTGTTTTTT	CAWDPGTLGEKLFF
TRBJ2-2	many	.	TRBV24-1	TGTGCCACCAGTGAAACTAGCAGTACCGGGGAGCTGTTTTTT	CATSETSSTGELFF
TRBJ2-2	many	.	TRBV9	TGTGCCAGCAGCGTAGCCCCGCAGGGCGGGGAGCTGTTTTTT	CASSVAPQGGELFF
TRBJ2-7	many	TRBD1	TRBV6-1	TGTGCCAGCACTAAACCCCTAGGGACAGGCTTTTACGAGCAGTACTTC	CASTKPLGTGFYEQYF
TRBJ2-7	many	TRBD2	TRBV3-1	TGTGCCAGCAGCCAAGATGGATTAGCGGGAGCCTACGAGCAGTACTTC	CASSQDGLAGAYEQYF